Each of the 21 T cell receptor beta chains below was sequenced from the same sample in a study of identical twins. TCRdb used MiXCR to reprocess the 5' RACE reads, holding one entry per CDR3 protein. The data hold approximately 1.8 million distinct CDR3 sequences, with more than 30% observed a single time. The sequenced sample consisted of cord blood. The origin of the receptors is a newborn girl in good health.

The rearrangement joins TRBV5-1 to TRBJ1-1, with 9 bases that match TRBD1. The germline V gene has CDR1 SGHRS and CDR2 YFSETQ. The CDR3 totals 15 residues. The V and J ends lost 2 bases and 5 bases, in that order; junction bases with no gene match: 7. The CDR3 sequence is CASSLPGQGWTEAFF. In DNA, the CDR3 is TGCGCCAGCAGCTTACCGGGACAGGGATGGACTGAAGCTTTCTTT. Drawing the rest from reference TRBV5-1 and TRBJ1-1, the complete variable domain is KAGVTQTPRYLIKTRGQQVTLSCSPISGHRSVSWYQQTPGQGLQFLFEYFSETQRNKGNFPGRFSGRQFSNSRSEMNVSTLELGDSALYLCASSLPGQGWTEAFFGQGTRLTVV.

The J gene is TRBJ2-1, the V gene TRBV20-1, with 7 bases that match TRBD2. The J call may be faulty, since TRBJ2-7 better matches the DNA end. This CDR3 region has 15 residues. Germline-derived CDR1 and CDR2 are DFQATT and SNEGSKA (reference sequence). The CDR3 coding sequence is TGCAGTGCCTTAACCCGGGACTACTCCTACAATGAGCAGTACTTC. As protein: CSALTRDYSYNEQYF.

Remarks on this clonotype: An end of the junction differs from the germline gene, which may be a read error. As DNA, the CDR3 is TGTGCCAGCAGCTTAGCCCCTAAGACAGTACTGAACATTGAAGCTTTCTTT. Its protein is CASSLAPKTVLNIEAFF. The chain carries TRBV7-2 and TRBJ1-1; D is perhaps TRBD1 (5 bases). The CDR3 is 17 amino acids. The germline V gene has CDR1 SGHTA and CDR2 FQGNSA.

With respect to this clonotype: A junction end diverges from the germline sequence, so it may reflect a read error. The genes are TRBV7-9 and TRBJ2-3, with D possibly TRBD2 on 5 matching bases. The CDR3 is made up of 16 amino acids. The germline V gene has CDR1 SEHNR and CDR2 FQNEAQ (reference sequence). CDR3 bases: TGTGCCAGCAGCTTGCAGCGGAGCCCTAGCACAGATTCGCAGTATTTT. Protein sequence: CASSLQRSPSTDSQYF.

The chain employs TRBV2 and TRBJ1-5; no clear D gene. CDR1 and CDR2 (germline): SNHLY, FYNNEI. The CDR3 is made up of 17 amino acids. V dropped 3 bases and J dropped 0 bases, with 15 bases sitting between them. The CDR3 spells CASSDLRAWNSNQPQHF. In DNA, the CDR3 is TGTGCCAGCAGTGATCTAAGGGCATGGAATAGCAATCAGCCCCAGCATTTT.

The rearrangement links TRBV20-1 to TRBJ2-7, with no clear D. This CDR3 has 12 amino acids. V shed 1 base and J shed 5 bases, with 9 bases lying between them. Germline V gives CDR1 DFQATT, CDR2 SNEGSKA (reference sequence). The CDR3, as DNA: TGCAGTGCTAGAGGACCCATCCACGAGCAGTACTTC. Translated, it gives CSARGPIHEQYF.

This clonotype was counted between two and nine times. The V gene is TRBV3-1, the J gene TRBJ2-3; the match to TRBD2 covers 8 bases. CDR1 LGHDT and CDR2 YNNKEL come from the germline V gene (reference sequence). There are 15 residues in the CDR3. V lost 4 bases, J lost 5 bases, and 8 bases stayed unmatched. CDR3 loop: CASSPSAGVVDTQYF. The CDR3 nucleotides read TGTGCCAGCAGCCCCTCAGCGGGAGTGGTAGATACGCAGTATTTT.

The CDR3 nucleotides are TGTGCCAGCACTAAAAATCTTTACTCTGGGGCCAACGTCCTGACTTTC. Encoded protein: CASTKNLYSGANVLTF. The genes are TRBV11-2 and TRBJ2-6; D ambiguous. This CDR3 is built from 16 residues. V lost 7 bases, J lost 0 bases, and 13 bases lay in between. Germline V gene data show CDR1 as SGHAT and CDR2 as FQNNGV.

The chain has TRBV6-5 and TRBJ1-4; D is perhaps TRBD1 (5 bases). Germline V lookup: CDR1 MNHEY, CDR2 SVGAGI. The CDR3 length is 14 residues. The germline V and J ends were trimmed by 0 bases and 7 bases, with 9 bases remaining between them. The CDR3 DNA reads TGTGCCAGCAGTTACTCGAGGAGGGGTGAAAAACTGTTTTTT. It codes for CASSYSRRGEKLFF.

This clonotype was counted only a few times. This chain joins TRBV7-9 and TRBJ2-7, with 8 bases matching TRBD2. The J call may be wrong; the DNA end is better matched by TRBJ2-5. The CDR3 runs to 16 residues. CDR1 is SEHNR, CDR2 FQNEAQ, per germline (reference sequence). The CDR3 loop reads CASSLGYAGGGETQYF. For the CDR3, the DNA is TGTGCCAGCAGCTTAGGGTACGCGGGAGGAGGTGAGACCCAGTACTTC.

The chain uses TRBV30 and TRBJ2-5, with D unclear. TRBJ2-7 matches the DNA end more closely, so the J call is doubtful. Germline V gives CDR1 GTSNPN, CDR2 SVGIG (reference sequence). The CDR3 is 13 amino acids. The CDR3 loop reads CAWSHSHPYEQYF. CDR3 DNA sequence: TGTGCCTGGAGCCATTCTCACCCCTACGAGCAGTACTTC.

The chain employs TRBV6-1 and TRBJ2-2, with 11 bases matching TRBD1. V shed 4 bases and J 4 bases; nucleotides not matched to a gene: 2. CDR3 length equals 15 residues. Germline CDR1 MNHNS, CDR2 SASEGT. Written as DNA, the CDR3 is TGTGCCAGCAGTGGCGGGACAGGGGGCACCGGGGAGCTGTTTTTT. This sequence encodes CASSGGTGGTGELFF.

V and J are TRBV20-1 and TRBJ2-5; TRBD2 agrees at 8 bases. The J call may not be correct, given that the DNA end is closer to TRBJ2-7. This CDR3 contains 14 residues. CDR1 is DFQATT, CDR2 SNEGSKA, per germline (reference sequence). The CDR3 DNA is TGCAGTGCTAGAGATCCAGCGGGAGTCTACGAGCAGTACTTC. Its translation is CSARDPAGVYEQYF.

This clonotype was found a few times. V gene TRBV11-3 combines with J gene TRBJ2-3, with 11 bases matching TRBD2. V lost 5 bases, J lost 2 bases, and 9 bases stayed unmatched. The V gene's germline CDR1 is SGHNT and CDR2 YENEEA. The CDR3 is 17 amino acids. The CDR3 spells CASSASGLAGFTDTQYF. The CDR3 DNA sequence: TGTGCCAGCAGCGCCTCCGGACTAGCGGGCTTCACAGATACGCAGTATTTT.

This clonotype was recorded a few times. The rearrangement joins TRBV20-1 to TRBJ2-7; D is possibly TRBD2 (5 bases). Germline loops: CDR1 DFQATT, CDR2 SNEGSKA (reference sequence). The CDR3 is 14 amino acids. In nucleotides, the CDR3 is TGCAGCCCTTTACGGTTAGCGTCACCCTACGAGCAGTACTTC. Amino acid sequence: CSPLRLASPYEQYF.

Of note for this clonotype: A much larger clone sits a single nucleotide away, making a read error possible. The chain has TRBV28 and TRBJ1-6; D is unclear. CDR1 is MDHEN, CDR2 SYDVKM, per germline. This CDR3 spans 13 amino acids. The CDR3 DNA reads TGTGCCAGCAGTTTAACTGATAATTCACCCCCCCACTTT. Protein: CASSLTDNSPPHF.

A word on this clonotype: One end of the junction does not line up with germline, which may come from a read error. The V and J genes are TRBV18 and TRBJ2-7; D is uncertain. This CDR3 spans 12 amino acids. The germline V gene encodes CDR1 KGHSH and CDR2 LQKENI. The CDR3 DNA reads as TGTGGCAGCTCACCAAGCTCCTACGAGCAGTACTTC. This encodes CGSSPSSYEQYF.

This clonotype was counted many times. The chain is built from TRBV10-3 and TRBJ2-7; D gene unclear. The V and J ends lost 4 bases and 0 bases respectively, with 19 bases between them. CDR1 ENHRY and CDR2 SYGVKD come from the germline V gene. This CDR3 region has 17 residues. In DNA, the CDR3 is TGTGCCATCAGTGGGGCACCTCCCTTAAACCTCTCCTACGAGCAGTACTTC. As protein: CAISGAPPLNLSYEQYF.

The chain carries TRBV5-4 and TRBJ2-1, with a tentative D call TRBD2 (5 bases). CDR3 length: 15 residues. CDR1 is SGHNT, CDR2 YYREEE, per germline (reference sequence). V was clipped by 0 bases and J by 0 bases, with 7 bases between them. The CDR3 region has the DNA TGTGCCAGCAGCTTGGATAGCGCCTCCTACAATGAGCAGTTCTTC. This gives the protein CASSLDSASYNEQFF.

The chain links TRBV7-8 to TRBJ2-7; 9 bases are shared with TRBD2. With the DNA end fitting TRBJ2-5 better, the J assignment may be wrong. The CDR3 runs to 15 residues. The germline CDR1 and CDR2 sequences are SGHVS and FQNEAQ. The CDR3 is CASSLGGAGGETQYF. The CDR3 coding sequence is TGTGCCAGCAGCTTAGGAGGAGCGGGAGGAGAGACCCAGTACTTC.

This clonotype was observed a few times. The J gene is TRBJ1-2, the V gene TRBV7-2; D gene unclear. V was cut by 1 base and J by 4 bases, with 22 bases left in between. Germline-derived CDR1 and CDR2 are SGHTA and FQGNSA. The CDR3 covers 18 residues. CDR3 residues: CASSLDVRAPRRTYGYTF. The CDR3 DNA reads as TGTGCCAGCAGCTTAGATGTTAGGGCCCCGAGACGGACCTATGGCTACACCTTC.